The 16 T cell receptor beta chains reported below all come from one sample, sequenced in a study of OX40 agonist ivuxolimab in advanced cancers. The repertoire was sequenced with immunoSEQ multiplex PCR; TCRdb's copy has only in-frame clones and lacks some. This sample has 80,000 or so clones, with approximately 90% found just once. The source was CD4+ or CD8+ T cells sorted from blood, collected in a trial of the OX40 agonist ivuxolimab. Every receptor here comes from an adult with an advanced solid tumor such as melanoma, head and neck, liver or kidney cancer.

The rearrangement uses TRBV30 and TRBJ1-2; D perhaps matches TRBD1 (5 bases). The germline V gene has CDR1 GTSNPN and CDR2 SVGIG (reference sequence). Between the trimmed V and J ends, which lost 0 bases and 5 bases, there was a span of 10 bases. The CDR3 consists of 13 residues. CDR3 amino acids: CAWSVRTSYGYTF. The CDR3 DNA follows: TGTGCCTGGAGTGTAAGGACATCATATGGCTACACCTTC.

This chain links TRBV5-5 with TRBJ2-1, with 12 bases lining up with TRBD2. V trimming: 2 bases; J trimming: 2 bases; junction bases outside the gene matches: 5. The CDR3 spans 17 residues. Germline-derived CDR1 and CDR2 are SGHKS and YYEKEE (reference sequence). This CDR3 reads CASSFGTSGLAYNEQFF. CDR3 DNA sequence: TGTGCCAGCAGCTTCGGGACTAGCGGGCTGGCCTACAATGAGCAGTTCTTC.

Only one count was recorded for this clone. This sequence joins TRBV5-4 and TRBJ2-3, with 10 bases fitting TRBD2. The CDR3 runs 16 residues. CDR1 is SGHNT, CDR2 YYREEE, per germline (reference sequence). J was trimmed by 0 bases and V by 2 bases; bases with no gene match: 3. The CDR3 here is CASSFGLAASTDTQYF. CDR3 bases: TGTGCCAGCAGCTTCGGACTAGCGGCTAGCACAGATACGCAGTATTTT.

This chain links TRBV7-9 with TRBJ1-2; the D gene is possibly TRBD1 (6 bases). Trimming took off 2 bases at V and 4 bases at J, with 20 bases between the two ends. The CDR3 loop spans 17 amino acids. Per germline, CDR1 SEHNR and CDR2 FQNEAQ (reference sequence). The DNA for the CDR3 is TGTGCCAGCAGCTTAACAGGACAGAGATCCACGACCTATGGCTACACCTTC. It is translated as CASSLTGQRSTTYGYTF.

A remark on this clone: The junction shows a germline mismatch at one end, possibly a read error. This chain links TRBV30 with TRBJ1-2; no definite D call. This CDR3 has 16 amino acids. Germline CDR1 is GTSNPN and CDR2 is SVGIG (reference sequence). The CDR3 here is CAWSTQTPAVNFGYTF. In nucleotides, the CDR3 is TGTGCCTGGAGTACCCAAACCCCCGCAGTGAACTTTGGCTACACCTTC.

In DNA, the CDR3 is TGTGCCAGCCAAGACAGGCTAAGGCTACAGGGGCAGTTCTTC. This codes for CASQDRLRLQGQFF. The chain has TRBV25-1 and TRBJ2-1; D perhaps matches TRBD1 (6 bases). CDR3 length: 14 amino acids. The V end was cut by 8 bases, the J end by 12 bases, with 23 bases between. In germline, CDR1 is MGHDK, CDR2 SYGVNS.

The V and J genes are TRBV12-5 and TRBJ2-5, with D uncertain. CDR3 length: 11 amino acids. In germline, CDR1 is LGHNT, CDR2 FRNRAP. The ends were cut back, 3 bases at V and 5 bases at J, with 4 bases in the middle. CDR3 DNA: TGTGCTAGTGGTTTTGCGGAGACCCAGTACTTC. Translating it yields CASGFAETQYF.

The genes are TRBV19 and TRBJ2-1, with 7 bases fitting TRBD1. The CDR3 is 16 residues long. Germline-derived CDR1 and CDR2 are LNHDA and SQIVND (reference sequence). Trimming removed 4 bases from V and 0 bases from J; junction bases left unmatched: 6. This chain's CDR3 is CASSSPSGGSYNEQFF. CDR3 bases: TGTGCCAGTAGTAGCCCGTCAGGGGGCTCCTACAATGAGCAGTTCTTC.

DNA for the CDR3: TGCGCCAGCCAGGAGACTAGCGGGCATTCCTACGAGCAGTACTTC. It specifies CASQETSGHSYEQYF. The chain carries TRBV5-1 and TRBJ2-7; TRBD2 matches 10 bases. Germline CDR1 and CDR2: SGHRS and YFSETQ. After removal of 7 bases from V and 1 base from J, the junction contained 8 bases not matched to a gene. The CDR3 is made up of 15 amino acids.

V gene TRBV7-8 combines with J gene TRBJ2-5; D may correspond to TRBD1 or TRBD2 (5 bases each). Germline CDR1 and CDR2: SGHVS and FQNEAQ. V was shortened by 1 base and J by 4 bases, with 10 bases between the two germline ends. The CDR3 totals 14 residues. The CDR3 DNA sequence: TGTGCCAGCAGCTTAGAGGCAGGGAGAGAGACCCAGTACTTC. It yields the protein CASSLEAGRETQYF.

This chain uses TRBV5-1 with TRBJ2-7, with D uncertain. The CDR3 totals 13 residues. Germline V lookup: CDR1 SGHRS, CDR2 YFSETQ. V lost 0 bases and J lost 9, with 13 bases in between. As DNA, the CDR3 is TGCGCCAGCAGCTTGGATGGACGGGTCGGGCAGTACTTC. Protein: CASSLDGRVGQYF. Full variable domain (missing parts from reference TRBV5-1 and TRBJ2-7): KAGVTQTPRYLIKTRGQQVTLSCSPISGHRSVSWYQQTPGQGLQFLFEYFSETQRNKGNFPGRFSGRQFSNSRSEMNVSTLELGDSALYLCASSLDGRVGQYFGPGTRLTVT.

This sequence joins TRBV7-3 and TRBJ2-1; weak D call: TRBD2 (8 bases). Germline V gives CDR1 SGHTA, CDR2 FQGTGA. V was shortened by 2 bases and J by 6 bases, with 23 bases between the two germline ends. The CDR3 loop spans 18 amino acids. For the CDR3, the DNA is TGTGCCAGCAGCTTATTCTCAGGGGGGACTAGTTTTGGCAATGAGCAGTTCTTC. Its translation is CASSLFSGGTSFGNEQFF. Full variable domain (rest looked up from reference TRBV7-3 and TRBJ2-1): GAGVSQTPSNKVTEKGKYVELRCDPISGHTALYWYRQSLGQGPEFLIYFQGTGAADDSGLPNDRFFAVRPEGSVSTLKIQRTERGDSAVYLCASSLFSGGTSFGNEQFFGPGTRLTVL.

This clone was observed a single time. This chain links TRBV6-5 with TRBJ2-2; D not certain. The length of the CDR3 is 15 residues. Deletions cut 3 bases from V and 0 bases from J, with 8 bases between. In germline, CDR1 is MNHEY, CDR2 SVGAGI. The CDR3 region has the DNA TGTGCCAGCAGTTATCTCCTGTCGAACACCGGGGAGCTGTTTTTT. It encodes CASSYLLSNTGELFF.

This clone appeared once. This chain joins TRBV27 and TRBJ2-2, with TRBD1 as a possible D gene (6 bases). Germline V gene lookup returns CDR1 MNHEY and CDR2 SMNVEV (reference sequence). This CDR3 is built from 15 residues. The germline V and J ends were trimmed by 4 bases and 3 bases, with 12 bases remaining between them. CDR3 in DNA: TGTGCCAGCAGTTCCGGGACACCCCACACCGGGGAGCTGTTTTTT. Protein sequence: CASSSGTPHTGELFF.

This chain uses TRBV15 with TRBJ1-2; tentative D call: TRBD1 (6 bases). V lost 3 bases to trimming and J lost 8 bases, with 16 bases between them. This CDR3 is built from 14 residues. Per the germline V gene, CDR1 is LNHNV and CDR2 is YYDKDF (reference sequence). DNA for the CDR3: TGTGCCACCAGCAGCGGGAACAGGGACTCGGGCTACACCTTC. Its protein is CATSSGNRDSGYTF.

The genes are TRBV5-1 and TRBJ2-3, with D possibly being TRBD2 (6 bases). Germline loops: CDR1 SGHRS, CDR2 YFSETQ. CDR3 length: 16 amino acids. The V and J ends lost 4 bases and 5 bases respectively, with 20 bases between them. For the CDR3, the DNA is TGCGCCAGCAGCCCGGGACTGGCCTCCCGGGGAGATACGCAGTATTTT. It yields the protein CASSPGLASRGDTQYF.